Listed here are 14 T cell receptor beta chains from one sample, sequenced in a study of blood T cell repertoires in COVID-19. The method was immunoSEQ multiplex PCR; TCRdb's version includes in-frame clones alone and lacks a portion of them. Found here are around 300,000 clones, 85% to 90% of them singletons; the top ten hold 3.5% to 4.5%. The specimen was PBMCs or T cells enriched from blood (not recorded which). Receptors were obtained from a woman in her late teens or twenties with acute COVID-19.

This chain joins TRBV6-5 and TRBJ2-4; possibly TRBD1 for D (6 bases). This CDR3 is 13 amino acids long. Trimming stripped 6 bases from V and 4 bases from J, with 10 bases between. In germline, CDR1 is MNHEY, CDR2 SVGAGI. CDR3 DNA sequence: TGTGCCAGCAGGGGGGCCTTGAAAAACATTCAGTACTTC. It yields the protein CASRGALKNIQYF.

This chain connects TRBV7-9 to TRBJ1-2, with no clear D. V was clipped by 3 bases and J by 6 bases, with 8 bases between them. This CDR3 spans 12 amino acids. Germline lookup yields CDR1 SEHNR and CDR2 FQNEAQ (reference sequence). DNA for the CDR3: TGTGCCAGCAGCTTTCTAGGCGATGGCTACACCTTC. It yields the protein CASSFLGDGYTF.

The V and J genes are TRBV5-1 and TRBJ1-2; 9 nucleotides line up with TRBD1. The CDR3 has 14 residues. The V segment lost 4 bases and the J segment 8 bases; nucleotides outside the gene matches: 9. Germline V CDR1 and CDR2: SGHRS, YFSETQ. CDR3 nucleotides: TGCGCCAGCAGCCCCGGGACAGGGAGCCCAGGCTACACCTTC. As protein: CASSPGTGSPGYTF. The variable domain in full, completed from reference TRBV5-1 and TRBJ1-2, reads KAGVTQTPRYLIKTRGQQVTLSCSPISGHRSVSWYQQTPGQGLQFLFEYFSETQRNKGNFPGRFSGRQFSNSRSEMNVSTLELGDSALYLCASSPGTGSPGYTFGSGTRLTVV.

The chain couples TRBV27 to TRBJ1-2, with 7 nucleotides matching TRBD1. The junction had 9 bases not matched to a gene; V was cut back by 6 bases and J by 8 bases. CDR3 length: 13 amino acids. Germline CDR1 is MNHEY and CDR2 is SMNVEV (reference sequence). CDR3 protein: CASRPDRAGGYTF. CDR3 sequence (DNA): TGTGCCAGCAGACCTGACAGGGCAGGGGGCTACACCTTC.

In DNA, the CDR3 is TGTGCCAGCAGTATGGGGACAGGAACCACCGAGCAGTACTTC. It yields the protein CASSMGTGTTEQYF. The chain joins TRBV27 to TRBJ2-7; 8 nucleotides agree with TRBD1. The CDR3 runs to 14 residues. J gave up 6 bases and V 5 bases, and 9 bases lay outside the gene matches. Germline CDR1 MNHEY, CDR2 SMNVEV (reference sequence).

This clone appeared once. The chain is built from TRBV24-1 and TRBJ2-7; unclear D gene. The V gene's germline CDR1 is KGHDR and CDR2 SFDVKD. This CDR3 is built from 13 residues. V was clipped by 3 bases and J by 2 bases, with 7 bases between them. CDR3 sequence: CATSDAMTYEQYF. CDR3 in DNA: TGTGCCACCAGTGATGCGATGACCTACGAGCAGTACTTC.

J is TRBJ2-7 and V is TRBV11-3, with 10 nucleotides matching TRBD2. Germline CDR1 reads SGHNT; CDR2 reads YENEEA. The CDR3 extends over 14 amino acids. The ends lost 4 bases at V and 4 bases at J; junction bases unmatched: 4. The DNA for the CDR3 is TGTGCCAGCAGCTGGCTAGCGGGAGATTACGAGCAGTACTTC. Protein sequence: CASSWLAGDYEQYF. Filled out from reference TRBV11-3 and TRBJ2-7, the complete variable domain reads EAGVVQSPRYKIIEKKQPVAFWCNPISGHNTLYWYLQNLGQGPELLIRYENEEAVDDSQLPKDRFSAERLKGVDSTLKIQPAELGDSAVYLCASSWLAGDYEQYFGPGTRLTVT.

The rearrangement uses TRBV10-3 and TRBJ2-2; weak D call: TRBD1 (5 bases). Trimming removed 2 bases at V and 5 bases at J, with 9 bases between. Per the germline V gene, CDR1 is ENHRY and CDR2 is SYGVKD. The CDR3 loop spans 14 amino acids. In nucleotides, the CDR3 is TGTGCCATCAGTGAGCAGGGTTCGACCGGGGAGCTGTTTTTT. It yields the protein CAISEQGSTGELFF.

The CDR3 DNA is TGTGCCAGCAGCTGGGACTCCTACTCCTACAATGAGCAGTTCTTC. It yields the protein CASSWDSYSYNEQFF. The rearrangement joins TRBV6-4 to TRBJ2-1; D is perhaps TRBD2 (6 bases). Germline V lookup: CDR1 MRHNA, CDR2 SNTAGT. Deletions cut 6 bases from V and 0 bases from J, with 12 bases between. CDR3 length: 15 amino acids.

Note on this clone: This same CDR3 is encoded by further DNA sequences in the sample. The chain combines TRBV11-2 with TRBJ2-7; D is unresolved. The CDR3 loop spans 12 amino acids. Trimming cost V 5 bases and J 0 bases, with 5 bases left between them. Germline CDR1 SGHAT, CDR2 FQNNGV. CDR3 nucleotide sequence: TGTGCCAGCAGCCCGAGCTCCTACGAGCAGTACTTC. It encodes CASSPSSYEQYF.

The chain's CDR3 is CASSLSGGGYGYTF. CDR3 nucleotides: TGCGCCAGCAGCTTGTCCGGCGGTGGCTATGGCTACACCTTC. V is TRBV5-1 and J is TRBJ1-2; D gene unclear. V lost 1 base to trimming and J lost 4 bases, with 11 bases between them. CDR1 and CDR2 from the germline V gene are SGHRS and YFSETQ. The CDR3 consists of 14 residues.

The chain uses TRBV18 and TRBJ2-3, with 11 bases matching TRBD2. This CDR3 has 15 residues. J was trimmed by 3 bases and V by 5 bases; bases with no gene match: 4. The germline CDR1 and CDR2 sequences are KGHSH and LQKENI. The CDR3 here is CASSETSGITDTQYF. The CDR3 bases are TGTGCCAGCTCAGAGACTAGCGGGATAACAGATACGCAGTATTTT.

The rearrangement joins TRBV7-9 to TRBJ2-2; 11 positions match TRBD2. Germline V gene sequence: CDR1 SEHNR, CDR2 FQNEAQ (reference sequence). J gave up 1 base and V 5 bases, and 0 bases lay outside the gene matches. This CDR3 region has 15 residues. The CDR3 protein is CASSGTSGNTGELFF. Written as DNA, the CDR3 is TGTGCCAGCAGCGGGACTAGCGGGAACACCGGGGAGCTGTTTTTT.

The V and J genes are TRBV5-1 and TRBJ1-1; D not certain. CDR1 is SGHRS and CDR2 is YFSETQ in the germline V gene. This CDR3 is built from 14 residues. The V gene lost 0 bases and the J gene lost 1 base, with 7 bases spanning the gap. In DNA form, the CDR3 reads TGCGCCAGCAGCTTGGATTCCCAGAACACTGAAGCTTTCTTT. Translated, it gives CASSLDSQNTEAFF.